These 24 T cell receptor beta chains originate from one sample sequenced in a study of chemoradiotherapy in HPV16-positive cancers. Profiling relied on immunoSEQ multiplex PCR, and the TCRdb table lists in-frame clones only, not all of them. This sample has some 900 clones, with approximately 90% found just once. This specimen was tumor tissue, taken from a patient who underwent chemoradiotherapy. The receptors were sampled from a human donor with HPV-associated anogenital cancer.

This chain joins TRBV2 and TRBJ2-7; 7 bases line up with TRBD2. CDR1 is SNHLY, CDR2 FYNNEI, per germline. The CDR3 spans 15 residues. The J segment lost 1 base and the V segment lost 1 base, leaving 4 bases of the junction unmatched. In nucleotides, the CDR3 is TGTGCCAGCAGTGAAGAGCGGGGAGGATCCTACGAGCAGTACTTC. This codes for CASSEERGGSYEQYF.

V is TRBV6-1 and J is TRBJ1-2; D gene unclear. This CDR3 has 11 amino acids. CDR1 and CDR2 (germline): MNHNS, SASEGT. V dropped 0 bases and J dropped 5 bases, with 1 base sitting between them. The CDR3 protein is CASSEAYGYTF. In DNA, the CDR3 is TGTGCCAGCAGTGAAGCGTATGGCTACACCTTC.

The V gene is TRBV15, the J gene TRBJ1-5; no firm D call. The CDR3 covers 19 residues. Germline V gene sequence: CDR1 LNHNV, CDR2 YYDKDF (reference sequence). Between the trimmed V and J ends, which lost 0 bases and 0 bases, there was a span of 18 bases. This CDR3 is CATSRDRVIRDYSNQPQHF. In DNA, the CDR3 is TGTGCCACCAGCAGAGATAGAGTTATCAGAGACTATAGCAATCAGCCCCAGCATTTT.

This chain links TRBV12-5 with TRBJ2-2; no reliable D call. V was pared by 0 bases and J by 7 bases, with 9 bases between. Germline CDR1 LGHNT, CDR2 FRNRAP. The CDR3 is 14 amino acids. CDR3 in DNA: TGTGCTAGTGGTTTGGTTTCGGTGAGCGGGGAGCTGTTTTTT. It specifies CASGLVSVSGELFF.

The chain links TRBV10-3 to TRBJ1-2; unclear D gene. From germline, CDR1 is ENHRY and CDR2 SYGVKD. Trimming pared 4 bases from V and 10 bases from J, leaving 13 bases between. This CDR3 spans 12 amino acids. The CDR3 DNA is TGTGCCATCAGTGTCGGAGGAGGAGACTACACCTTC. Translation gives CAISVGGGDYTF.

The CDR3 sequence is CASSLGGLNQPQHF. The CDR3 nucleotides read TGTGCCAGCAGCCTTGGGGGCCTCAATCAGCCCCAGCATTTT. This chain joins TRBV4-2 and TRBJ1-5; a possible D gene is TRBD1 (6 bases). The germline V gene has CDR1 LGHNA and CDR2 YNFKEQ. V lost 4 bases and J 3 bases, leaving 10 bases between the germline ends. The CDR3 length is 14 residues.

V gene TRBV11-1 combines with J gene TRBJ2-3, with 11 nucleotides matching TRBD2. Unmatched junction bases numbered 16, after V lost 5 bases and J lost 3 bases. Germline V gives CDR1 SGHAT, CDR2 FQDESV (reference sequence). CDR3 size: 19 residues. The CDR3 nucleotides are TGTGCCAGCAGCACGCGCGGTAGCGGGGGGGCCGGGGGAACAGATACGCAGTATTTT. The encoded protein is CASSTRGSGGAGGTDTQYF.

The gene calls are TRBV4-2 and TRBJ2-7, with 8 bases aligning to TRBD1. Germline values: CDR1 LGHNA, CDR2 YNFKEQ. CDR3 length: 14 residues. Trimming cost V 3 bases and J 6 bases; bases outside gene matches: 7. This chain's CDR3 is CASSQSTGAGEQYF. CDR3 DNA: TGTGCCAGCAGCCAGTCGACAGGGGCGGGCGAGCAGTACTTC.

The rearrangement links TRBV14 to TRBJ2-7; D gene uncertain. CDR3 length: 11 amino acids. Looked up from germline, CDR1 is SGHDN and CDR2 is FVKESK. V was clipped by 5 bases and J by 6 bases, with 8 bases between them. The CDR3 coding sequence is TGTGCCAGCAGCTTGTACACCGAGCAGTACTTC. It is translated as CASSLYTEQYF.

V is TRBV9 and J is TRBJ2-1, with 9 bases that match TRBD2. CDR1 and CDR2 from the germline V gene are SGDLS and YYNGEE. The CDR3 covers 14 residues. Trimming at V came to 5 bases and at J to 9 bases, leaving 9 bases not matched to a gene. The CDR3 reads CASRDPAGGGEQFF. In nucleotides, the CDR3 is TGTGCCAGCAGGGATCCAGCGGGGGGAGGTGAGCAGTTCTTC.

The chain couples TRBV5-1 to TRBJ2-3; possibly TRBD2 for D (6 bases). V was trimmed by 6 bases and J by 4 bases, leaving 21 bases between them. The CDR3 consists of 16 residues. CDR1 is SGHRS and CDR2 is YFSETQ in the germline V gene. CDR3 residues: CASKGRPTSSSDTQYF. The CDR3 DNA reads TGCGCCAGCAAGGGGAGGCCGACGAGCAGTTCAGATACGCAGTATTTT.

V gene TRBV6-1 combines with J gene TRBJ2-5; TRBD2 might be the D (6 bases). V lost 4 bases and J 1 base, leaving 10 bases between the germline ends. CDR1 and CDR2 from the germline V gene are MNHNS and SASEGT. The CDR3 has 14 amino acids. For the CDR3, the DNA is TGTGCCAGCAGTGGCTGGGGGGTCCAAGAGACCCAGTACTTC. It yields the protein CASSGWGVQETQYF.

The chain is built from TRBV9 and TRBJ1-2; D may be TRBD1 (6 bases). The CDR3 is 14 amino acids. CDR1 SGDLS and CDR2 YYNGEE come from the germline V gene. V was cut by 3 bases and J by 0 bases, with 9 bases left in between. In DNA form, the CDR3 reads TGTGCCAGCAGCGGGGGGACAACTAACTATGGCTACACCTTC. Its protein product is CASSGGTTNYGYTF. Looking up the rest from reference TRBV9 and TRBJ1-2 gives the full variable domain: DSGVTQTPKHLITATGQRVTLRCSPRSGDLSVYWYQQSLDQGLQFLIQYYNGEERAKGNILERFSAQQFPDLHSELNLSSLELGDSALYFCASSGGTTNYGYTFGSGTRLTVV.

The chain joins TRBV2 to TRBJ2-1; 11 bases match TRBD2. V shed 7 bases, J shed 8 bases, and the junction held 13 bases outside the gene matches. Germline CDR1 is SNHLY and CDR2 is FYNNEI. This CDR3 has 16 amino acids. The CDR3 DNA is TGTGCCAGCATTCAGGGCGCTAGCGGGGGGAGTTATGAGCAGTTCTTC. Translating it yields CASIQGASGGSYEQFF.

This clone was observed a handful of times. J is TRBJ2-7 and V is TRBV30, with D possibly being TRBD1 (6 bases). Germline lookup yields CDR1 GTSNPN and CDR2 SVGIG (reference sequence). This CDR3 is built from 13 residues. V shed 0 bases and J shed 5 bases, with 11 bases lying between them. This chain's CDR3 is CAWSVGQTNEQYF. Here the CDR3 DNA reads TGTGCCTGGAGTGTAGGACAGACAAACGAGCAGTACTTC.

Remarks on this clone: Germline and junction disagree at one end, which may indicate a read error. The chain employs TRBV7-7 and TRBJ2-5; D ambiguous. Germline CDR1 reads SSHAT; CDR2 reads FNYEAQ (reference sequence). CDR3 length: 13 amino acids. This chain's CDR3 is CASSLRRKETQYF. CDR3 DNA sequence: TGTGCTAGCAGCCTTAGACGGAAAGAGACCCAGTACTTC.

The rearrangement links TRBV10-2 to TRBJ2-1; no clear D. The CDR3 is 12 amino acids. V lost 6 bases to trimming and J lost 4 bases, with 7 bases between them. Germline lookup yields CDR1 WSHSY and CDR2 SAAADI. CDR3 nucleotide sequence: TGCGCCAGCAGAGACCCGTACAATGAGCAGTTCTTC. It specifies CASRDPYNEQFF.

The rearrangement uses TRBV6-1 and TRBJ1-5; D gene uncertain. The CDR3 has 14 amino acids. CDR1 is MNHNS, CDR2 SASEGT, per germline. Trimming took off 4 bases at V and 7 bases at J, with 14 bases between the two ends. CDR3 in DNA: TGTGCCAGCAGTGCCTATGGGTCCCGCCAGCCCCAGCATTTT. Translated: CASSAYGSRQPQHF.

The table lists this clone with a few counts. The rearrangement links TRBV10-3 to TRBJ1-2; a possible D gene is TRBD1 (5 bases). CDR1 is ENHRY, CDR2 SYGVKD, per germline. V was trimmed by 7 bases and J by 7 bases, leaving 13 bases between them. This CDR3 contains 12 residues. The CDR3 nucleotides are TGTGCCATCACGGAAACAGGTCTTGGCTACACCTTC. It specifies CAITETGLGYTF.

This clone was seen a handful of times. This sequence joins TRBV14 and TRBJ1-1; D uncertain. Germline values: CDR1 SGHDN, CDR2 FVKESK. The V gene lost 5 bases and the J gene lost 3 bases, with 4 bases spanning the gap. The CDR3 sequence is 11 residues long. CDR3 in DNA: TGTGCCAGCAGCAGATACACTGAAGCTTTCTTT. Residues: CASSRYTEAFF.

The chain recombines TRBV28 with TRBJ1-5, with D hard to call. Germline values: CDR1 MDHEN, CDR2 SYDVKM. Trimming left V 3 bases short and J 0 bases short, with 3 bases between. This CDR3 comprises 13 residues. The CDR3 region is CASSFDSNQPQHF. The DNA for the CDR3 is TGTGCCAGCAGTTTCGATAGCAATCAGCCCCAGCATTTT.

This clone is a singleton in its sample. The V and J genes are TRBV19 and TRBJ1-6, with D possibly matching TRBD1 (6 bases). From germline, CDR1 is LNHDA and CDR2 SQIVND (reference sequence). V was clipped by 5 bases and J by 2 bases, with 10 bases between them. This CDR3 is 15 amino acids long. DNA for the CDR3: TGTGCCAGTAGTTTGGGGGCCGCCTATAATTCACCCCTCCACTTT. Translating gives CASSLGAAYNSPLHF.

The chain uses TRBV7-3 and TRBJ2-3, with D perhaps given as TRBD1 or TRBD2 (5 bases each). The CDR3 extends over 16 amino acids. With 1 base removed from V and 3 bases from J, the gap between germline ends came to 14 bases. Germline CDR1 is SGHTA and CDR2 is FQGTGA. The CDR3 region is CASSLMGQGGTDTQYF. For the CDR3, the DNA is TGTGCCAGCAGCTTAATGGGCCAGGGCGGGACAGATACGCAGTATTTT.

The CDR3 region has the DNA TGTGCCAGCAGCCAAGGTATTGAAATCTGGAGGACCCAGTACTTC. This codes for CASSQGIEIWRTQYF. The rearrangement joins TRBV14 to TRBJ2-5; D not certain. Germline V CDR1 and CDR2: SGHDN, FVKESK. The germline V and J ends were trimmed by 1 base and 7 bases, with 16 bases remaining between them. CDR3 length: 15 residues.